The TCR beta chain described here comes from a study of OX40 agonist ivuxolimab in advanced cancers. Germline CDR1 is SEHNR and CDR2 is FQNEAQ (reference sequence). With 5 bases removed from V and 2 bases from J, the gap between germline ends came to 10 bases. The CDR3 runs to 13 residues. A note on this clone: Its antigen is not identified.

The data were produced by immunoSEQ multiplex PCR, yet TCRdb's version contains in-frame clones alone and is incomplete. The table records 57,000 or so clones, about 89% of them present only once. Regarding the study as a whole: Clonal expansion by week 6 occurred in CD4+ and CD8+ blood T cells (at 0.1 to 3.0 mg/kg).

Source: CD4+ or CD8+ T cells sorted from blood, taken in a trial of the OX40 agonist ivuxolimab. This TCR was sampled from an adult with an advanced solid tumor such as melanoma, head and neck, liver or kidney cancer. The V gene is TRBV7-9, the J gene TRBJ2-7; D gene ambiguous. CDR3 nucleotide sequence: TGTGCCAGCAGCCCGAAGACAACCTACGAGCAGTACTTC. Translation: CASSPKTTYEQYF.